The following is a TCR beta chain sequence with its context. Its antigen is not known. Researchers ran the PCR with 60 Vbeta and 13 Jbeta primers. Profiled with immunoSEQ multiplex PCR; TCRdb holds only in-frame clones, not every one. The sample consists of 100,000 to 150,000 clones, roughly 80% of them appearing once. The data stem from a study of cytomegalovirus exposure and HLA in healthy donors. Study results and limitations: An analysis was carried out at a later point. It showed that HLA-associated TCR beta chains were more clonally expanded than equally common non-associated chains. Some TCR beta chains (roughly 150 of them) were listed as cytomegalovirus-associated. An apparent linkage of common viral pathogens to several of the most significant clusters emerged in a later analysis.

Everyone who donated was a healthy bone marrow donor. Trimming took 3 bases from V and 14 from J; bases not matched to a gene: 4. This CDR3 is 12 amino acids long. Germline V gene data show CDR1 as LNHNV and CDR2 as YYDKDF (reference sequence). The chain carries TRBV15 and TRBJ2-3, with 11 bases lining up with TRBD2. The clonotype was recovered from a female donor in good health and CMV-seronegative. Material: PBMCs. CDR3 DNA: TGTGCCACCAGCAGTACTAGCGGGGGCGGGTATTTT. As protein: CATSSTSGGGYF.